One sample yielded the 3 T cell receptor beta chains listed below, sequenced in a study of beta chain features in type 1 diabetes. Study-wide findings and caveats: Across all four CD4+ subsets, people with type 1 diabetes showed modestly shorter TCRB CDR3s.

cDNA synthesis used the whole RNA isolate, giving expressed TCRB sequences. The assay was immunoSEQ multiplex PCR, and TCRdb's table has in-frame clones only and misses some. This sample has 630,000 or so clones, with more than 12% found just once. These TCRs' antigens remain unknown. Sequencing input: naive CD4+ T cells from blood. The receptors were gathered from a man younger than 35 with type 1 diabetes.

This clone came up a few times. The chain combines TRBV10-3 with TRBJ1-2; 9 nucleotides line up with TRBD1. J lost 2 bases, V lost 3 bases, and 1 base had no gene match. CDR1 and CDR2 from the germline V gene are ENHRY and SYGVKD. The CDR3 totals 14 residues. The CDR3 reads CAISEGTGNYGYTF. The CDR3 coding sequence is TGTGCCATCAGTGAAGGGACAGGGAACTATGGCTACACCTTC.

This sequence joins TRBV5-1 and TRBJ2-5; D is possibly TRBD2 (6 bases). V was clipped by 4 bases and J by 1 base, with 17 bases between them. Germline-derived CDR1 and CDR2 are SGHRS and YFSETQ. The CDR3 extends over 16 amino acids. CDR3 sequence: CASSRRGSGVQETQYF. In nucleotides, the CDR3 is TGCGCCAGCAGCCGCCGGGGTAGCGGAGTCCAAGAGACCCAGTACTTC.

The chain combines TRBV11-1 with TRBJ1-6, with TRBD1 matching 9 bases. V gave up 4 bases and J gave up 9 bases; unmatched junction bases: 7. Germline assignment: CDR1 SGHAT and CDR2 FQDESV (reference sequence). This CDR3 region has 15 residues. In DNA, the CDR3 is TGTGCCAGCAGCTCAGTGGGACAGGGAACTTCACCCCTCCACTTT. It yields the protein CASSSVGQGTSPLHF.